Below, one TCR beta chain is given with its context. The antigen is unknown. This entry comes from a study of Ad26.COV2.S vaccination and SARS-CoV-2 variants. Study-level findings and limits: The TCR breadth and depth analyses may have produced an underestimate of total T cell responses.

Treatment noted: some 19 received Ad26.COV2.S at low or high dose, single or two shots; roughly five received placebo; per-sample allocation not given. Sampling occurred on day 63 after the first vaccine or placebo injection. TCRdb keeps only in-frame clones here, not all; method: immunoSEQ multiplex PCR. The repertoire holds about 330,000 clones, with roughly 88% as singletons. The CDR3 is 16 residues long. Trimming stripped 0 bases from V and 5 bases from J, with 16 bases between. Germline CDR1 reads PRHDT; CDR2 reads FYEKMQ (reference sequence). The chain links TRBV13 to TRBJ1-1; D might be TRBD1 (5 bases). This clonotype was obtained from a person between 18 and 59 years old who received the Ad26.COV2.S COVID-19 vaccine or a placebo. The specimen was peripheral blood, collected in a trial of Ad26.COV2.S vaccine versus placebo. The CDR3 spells CASSLGDALRGTEAFF. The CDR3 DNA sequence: TGTGCCAGCAGCTTAGGGGATGCGCTAAGGGGAACTGAAGCTTTCTTT.